A single sample is the source of the 9 T cell receptor beta chains below, sequenced in a study of Ad26.COV2.S vaccination and SARS-CoV-2 variants. Documented treatment: roughly 20 received Ad26.COV2.S at low or high dose, single or two shots; several received placebo; per-sample allocation not given. Day 63 after the first vaccine or placebo injection was the time point for sampling. Assay used: immunoSEQ multiplex PCR; TCRdb lists only in-frame clones, some missing. The table has more than 300,000 clones, about 82% seen once; the top ten hold about 2.1%. The material sequenced was peripheral blood, taken in a trial of Ad26.COV2.S vaccine versus placebo. The receptor set was obtained from a person aged 18-65 years who received the Ad26.COV2.S COVID-19 vaccine or a placebo.

As for this clone: Additional DNA sequences in this sample encode the identical CDR3. The rearrangement joins TRBV28 to TRBJ2-7, with D tentatively TRBD2 (6 bases). Between the trimmed V and J ends, which lost 5 bases and 3 bases, there was a span of 11 bases. Germline V gene data show CDR1 as MDHEN and CDR2 as SYDVKM. The CDR3 is 13 amino acids. The CDR3 nucleotides read TGTGCCAGCAGTCTCGGGGGAAACTACGAGCAGTACTTC. Its translation: CASSLGGNYEQYF.

V and J are TRBV28 and TRBJ1-4, with 7 bases identical to TRBD1. The length of the CDR3 is 15 residues. J was trimmed by 7 bases and V by 5 bases; bases with no gene match: 10. CDR1 is MDHEN, CDR2 SYDVKM, per germline. The DNA for the CDR3 is TGTGCCAGCAGTCCTCCCAGGGGGAATAGTGAAAAACTGTTTTTT. It translates to CASSPPRGNSEKLFF.

The CDR3 region is CASRTTGTDEQYF. For the CDR3, the DNA is TGTGCCAGCAGGACCACAGGGACGGACGAGCAGTACTTC. The chain is built from TRBV28 and TRBJ2-7; perhaps TRBD1 as D (6 bases). Between the trimmed V and J ends, which lost 6 bases and 5 bases, there was a span of 14 bases. In germline, CDR1 is MDHEN, CDR2 SYDVKM. The CDR3 runs to 13 residues.

The chain joins TRBV5-1 to TRBJ2-3; 11 positions match TRBD2. With 7 bases clipped from V and 0 bases from J, the junction kept 7 bases outside the gene matches. The germline gives CDR1 SGHRS, CDR2 YFSETQ. The CDR3 consists of 16 residues. The CDR3 sequence: CASSLAGGRSTDTQYF. DNA for the CDR3: TGCGCCAGCTCGTTAGCGGGGGGGCGGAGCACAGATACGCAGTATTTT.

In the case of this clone: One junction end does not reproduce the germline sequence, and a read error may be involved. The chain combines TRBV19 with TRBJ1-4, with TRBD1 identical over 9 bases. Germline CDR1 reads LNHDA; CDR2 reads SQIVND (reference sequence). This CDR3 is 13 amino acids long. The CDR3 sequence: CATGGRTNEKLFF. For the CDR3, the DNA is TGCGCGACAGGGGGTAGAACTAATGAAAAACTGTTTTTT. Full variable domain (missing parts from reference TRBV19 and TRBJ1-4): DGGITQSPKYLFRKEGQNVTLSCEQNLNHDAMYWYRQDPGQGLRLIYYSQIVNDFQKGDIAEGYSVSREKKESFPLTVTSAQKNPTAFYLCATGGRTNEKLFFGSGTQLSVL.

V gene TRBV28 combines with J gene TRBJ1-6, with TRBD1 as a possible D gene (5 bases). CDR1 is MDHEN, CDR2 SYDVKM, per germline. This CDR3 has 15 residues. Trimming stripped 1 base from V and 8 bases from J, with 12 bases between. The CDR3 sequence: CASSLFAGKDSPLHF. The CDR3 DNA sequence: TGTGCCAGCAGTTTATTCGCAGGGAAGGATTCACCCCTCCACTTT.

This chain connects TRBV29-1 to TRBJ2-1; D ambiguous. V lost 7 bases and J 0 bases, leaving 13 bases between the germline ends. CDR3 length equals 14 residues. Germline-derived CDR1 and CDR2 are SQVTM and ANQGSEA. The CDR3 region has the DNA TGCAGCGCCGGATGGCAAAGCTCCTACAATGAGCAGTTCTTC. It codes for CSAGWQSSYNEQFF.

The chain is built from TRBV2 and TRBJ1-1; perhaps TRBD1 as D (5 bases). Between the trimmed V and J ends, which lost 3 bases and 11 bases, there was a span of 13 bases. The V gene's germline CDR1 is SNHLY and CDR2 FYNNEI. This CDR3 is 12 amino acids long. Here the CDR3 reads CASSDEAGRAFF. The CDR3 region has the DNA TGTGCCAGCAGTGATGAAGCGGGGCGGGCTTTCTTT.

The V and J genes are TRBV5-5 and TRBJ2-2; TRBD2 might be the D (6 bases). The germline V and J ends were trimmed by 1 base and 4 bases, with 20 bases remaining between them. Germline loops: CDR1 SGHKS, CDR2 YYEKEE (reference sequence). CDR3 length: 18 amino acids. The CDR3 sequence: CASSLNVKVGGTTGELFF. CDR3 DNA sequence: TGTGCCAGCAGCTTGAACGTGAAGGTGGGGGGAACCACCGGGGAGCTGTTTTTT. The full variable domain, with the rest looked up from reference TRBV5-5 and TRBJ2-2, is DAGVTQSPTHLIKTRGQQVTLRCSPISGHKSVSWYQQVLGQGPQFIFQYYEKEERGRGNFPDRFSARQFPNYSSELNVNALLLGDSALYLCASSLNVKVGGTTGELFFGEGSRLTVL.